The 5 T cell receptor beta chains reported below all come from one sample, sequenced in a study of Graves' ophthalmopathy and Graves' hyperthyroidism. Amplification of the TCR beta CDR3 regions used RNA transcripts (as template). HTBI primers served in a first-round RT-PCR, which a second-round multiplex PCR followed. MiXCR, applied by TCRdb to the multiplex PCR reads, yields one record per CDR3 protein. The profile shows 360,000 or so distinct CDR3 sequences, around 19% of them singletons. What was sequenced was peripheral blood. The source is a woman aged 18-30 years with Graves' ophthalmopathy.

This clonotype was found many times. The chain joins TRBV28 to TRBJ1-1, with 7 nucleotides matching TRBD1. The CDR3 loop spans 14 amino acids. The ends lost 6 bases at V and 3 bases at J; junction bases unmatched: 7. Germline lookup yields CDR1 MDHEN and CDR2 SYDVKM. CDR3 in amino acids: CASSPGTAHTEAFF. CDR3 in DNA: TGTGCCAGCAGCCCAGGGACAGCCCACACTGAAGCTTTCTTT.

CDR3 sequence reads: CASSFPGGGNAEAFF. Written as DNA, the CDR3 is TGTGCCAGCAGCTTCCCGGGAGGGGGCAACGCTGAAGCTTTCTTT. V and J are TRBV7-2 and TRBJ1-1; 7 bases match TRBD1. The CDR3 contains 15 residues. Germline values: CDR1 SGHTA, CDR2 FQGNSA. Trimming at V came to 3 bases and at J to 6 bases, leaving 10 bases not matched to a gene. The full variable domain, rest sourced from reference TRBV7-2 and TRBJ1-1, is GAGVSQSPSNKVTEKGKDVELRCDPISGHTALYWYRQSLGQGLEFLIYFQGNSAPDKSGLPSDRFSAERTGGSVSTLTIQRTQQEDSAVYLCASSFPGGGNAEAFFGQGTRLTVV.

This clonotype was recorded at least ten times. The V and J genes are TRBV6-5 and TRBJ1-5; 10 bases are a match to TRBD1. CDR3 length equals 15 residues. With 5 bases clipped from V and 4 bases from J, the junction kept 5 bases outside the gene matches. CDR1 MNHEY and CDR2 SVGAGI come from the germline V gene. The CDR3 DNA is TGTGCCAGCAGTAGGGGGACAGGGGTAAATCAGCCCCAGCATTTT. This translates into CASSRGTGVNQPQHF.

This clonotype occurred many times. The V call is TRBV6-2 or TRBV6-3, the J call TRBJ1-1; weak D call: TRBD1 (5 bases). Germline lookup yields CDR1 MNHEY and CDR2 SVGEGT. The V and J ends lost 4 bases and 12 bases respectively, with 18 bases between them. The CDR3 has 13 amino acids. The CDR3 DNA reads as TGTGCCAGCAGTTCTCCGGGACGTAGAGTAACTTTCTTT. Protein: CASSSPGRRVTFF.

The sample holds many counts of this clonotype. The chain employs TRBV24-1 and TRBJ2-5, with D possibly being TRBD1 or TRBD2 (6 bases each). This CDR3 contains 16 residues. Germline CDR1 reads KGHDR; CDR2 reads SFDVKD. Between the trimmed V and J ends, which lost 4 bases and 2 bases, there was a span of 16 bases. The CDR3 DNA reads as TGTGCCACCAGTGACCCGGTCGCGGGACAACAAGAGACCCAGTACTTC. It encodes CATSDPVAGQQETQYF.